This T cell receptor (beta chain) was documented in a study of blood T cell repertoires in COVID-19. Repertoires were generated with immunoSEQ multiplex PCR, while TCRdb's copy carries only in-frame clones and drops some. The repertoire holds around 150,000 clones, with roughly 80% as singletons. Germline lookup yields CDR1 MNHEY and CDR2 SVGAGI. V was pared by 6 bases and J by 6 bases, with 7 bases of the junction left unmatched. This CDR3 is 13 amino acids long. The sample was PBMCs or T cells enriched from blood (not recorded which). The chain is built from TRBV6-5 and TRBJ1-2, with TRBD1 matching over 7 bases. The sequence was obtained from a man aged 50 or older who had recovered from COVID-19. CDR3 bases: TGTGCCAGCAGCGGGAGACAGGGACATGGCTACACCTTC. Its translation: CASSGRQGHGYTF.